Sequencing of this TCR beta chain was carried out in a study of cytomegalovirus exposure and HLA in healthy donors. Primers for the PCR totalled 60 Vbeta and 13 Jbeta. Profiled with immunoSEQ multiplex PCR; TCRdb holds only in-frame clones, not every one. The table includes fewer than 200,000 clones, over 60% detected once. The germline V and J ends were trimmed by 3 bases and 6 bases, with 14 bases remaining between them. Germline assignment: CDR1 MDHEN and CDR2 SYDVKM. The CDR3 has 15 amino acids. Everyone who donated was a healthy bone marrow donor. The sample was PBMCs. The TCR sequence derives from a female donor in good health and CMV-seronegative. The V and J genes are TRBV28 and TRBJ1-4, with D tentatively TRBD1 (5 bases). In DNA, the CDR3 is TGTGCCAGCAGTTTGCCGGGGGGAGGGGATGAAAAACTGTTTTTT. Its protein is CASSLPGGGDEKLFF.